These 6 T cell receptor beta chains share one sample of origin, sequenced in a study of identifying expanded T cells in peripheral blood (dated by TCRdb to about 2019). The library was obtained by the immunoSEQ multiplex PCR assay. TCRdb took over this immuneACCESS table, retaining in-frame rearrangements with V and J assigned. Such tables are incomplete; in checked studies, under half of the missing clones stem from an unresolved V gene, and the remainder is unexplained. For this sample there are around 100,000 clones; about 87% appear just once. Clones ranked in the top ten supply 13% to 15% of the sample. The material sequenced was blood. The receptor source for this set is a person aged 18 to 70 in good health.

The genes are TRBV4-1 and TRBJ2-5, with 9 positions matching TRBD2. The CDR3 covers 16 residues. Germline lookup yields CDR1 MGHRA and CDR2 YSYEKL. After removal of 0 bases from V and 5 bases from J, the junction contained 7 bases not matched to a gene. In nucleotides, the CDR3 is TGCGCCAGCAGCCAAGATTTTCTAGCGGGGTGGGAGACCCAGTACTTC. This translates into CASSQDFLAGWETQYF.

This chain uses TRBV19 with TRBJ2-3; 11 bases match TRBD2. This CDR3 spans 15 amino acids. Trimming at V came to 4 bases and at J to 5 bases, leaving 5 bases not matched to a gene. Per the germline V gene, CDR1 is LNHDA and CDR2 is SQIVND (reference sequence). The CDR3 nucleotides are TGTGCCAGTAGTACCACTAGCGGGGGAAGAGATACGCAGTATTTT. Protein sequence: CASSTTSGGRDTQYF.

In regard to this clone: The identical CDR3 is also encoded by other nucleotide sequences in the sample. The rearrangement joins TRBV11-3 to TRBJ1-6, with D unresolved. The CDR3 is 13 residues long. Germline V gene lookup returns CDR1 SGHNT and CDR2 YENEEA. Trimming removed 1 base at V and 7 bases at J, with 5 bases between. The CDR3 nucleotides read TGTGCCAGCAGCTTAGGGGGAAATTCACCCCTCCACTTT. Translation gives CASSLGGNSPLHF.

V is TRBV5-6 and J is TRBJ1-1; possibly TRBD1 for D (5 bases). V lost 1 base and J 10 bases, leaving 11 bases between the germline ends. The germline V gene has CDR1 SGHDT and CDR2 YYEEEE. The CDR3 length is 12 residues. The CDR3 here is CASSLPGFSAFF. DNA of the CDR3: TGTGCCAGCAGCTTGCCAGGGTTTTCAGCTTTCTTT. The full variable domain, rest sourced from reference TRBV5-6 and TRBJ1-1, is DAGVTQSPTHLIKTRGQQVTLRCSPKSGHDTVSWYQQALGQGPQFIFQYYEEEERQRGNFPDRFSGHQFPNYSSELNVNALLLGDSALYLCASSLPGFSAFFGQGTRLTVV.

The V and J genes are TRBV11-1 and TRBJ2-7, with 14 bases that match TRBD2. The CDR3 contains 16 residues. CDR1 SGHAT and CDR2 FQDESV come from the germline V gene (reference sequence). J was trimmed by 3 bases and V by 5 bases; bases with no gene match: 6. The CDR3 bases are TGTGCCAGCAGCCACGGGACTAGCGGGAGAGTCTACGAGCAGTACTTC. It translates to CASSHGTSGRVYEQYF.

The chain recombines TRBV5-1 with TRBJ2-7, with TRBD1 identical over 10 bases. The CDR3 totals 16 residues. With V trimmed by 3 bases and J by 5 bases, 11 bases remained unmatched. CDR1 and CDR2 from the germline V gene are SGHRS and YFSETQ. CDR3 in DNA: TGCGCCAGCAGCTCCGGGACAGGGGTCAGGTACGACGAGCAGTACTTC. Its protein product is CASSSGTGVRYDEQYF.